This T cell receptor beta chain was captured in a study of PD-L1 blockade in urothelial cancer. At the level of the study: Of some 28 patients, around 25 were males with bladder-origin urothelial cancer. Prior chemotherapy in patients spanned 0 to 3 regimens. Blood analysis occurred 3 weeks (second dose) and 6 weeks after treatment start.

Libraries were prepared by immunoSEQ multiplex PCR; TCRdb keeps only in-frame clonotypes and omits some of them. The table includes 84,000 or so clones, more than 75% detected once. The time point: pretreatment peripheral blood. Looked up from germline, CDR1 is MGHDK and CDR2 is SYGVNS. Losses at the gene ends were 4 bases for V and 4 bases for J; bases not matched to a gene: 2. The CDR3 sequence is 13 residues long. This specimen was PBMCs, taken around atezolizumab (anti-PD-L1) treatment. This chain joins TRBV25-1 and TRBJ2-3, with 7 bases fitting TRBD1. The TCR originated in a man aged 60-69 years with urothelial cancer. In DNA, the CDR3 is TGTGCCAGCAGTGTCACAGGGGCAGATACGCAGTATTTT. It specifies CASSVTGADTQYF.